This is a list of T cell receptor beta chains from one sample in a study of cytomegalovirus exposure and HLA in healthy donors. Repertoires were generated with immunoSEQ multiplex PCR, while TCRdb's copy carries only in-frame clones and drops some. The sample has about 120,000 clones, 77% seen once; the top ten hold roughly 9.7%. Sequenced: PBMCs. The source of these receptors is a man between 35 and 55 years old in good health and CMV-seropositive. Both conserved end residues are part of each CDR3. Fields, in order: clone size, J gene, D gene, V gene, CDR3 protein, CDR3 DNA. A D gene is named only where the DNA matches it firmly. Part of the rows lack a size; the others show once, few, many or a class for expanded clones.

clone size: .; J gene: TRBJ2-5; D gene: .; V gene: TRBV18; CDR3 protein: CASSPRGGPQETQYF; CDR3 DNA: TGTGCCAGCTCACCAAGGGGGGGTCCACAAGAGACCCAGTACTTC
clone size: .; J gene: TRBJ2-1; D gene: TRBD2; V gene: TRBV4-3; CDR3 protein: CASSQDSVGLAGANEQFF; CDR3 DNA: TGCGCCAGCAGCCAAGATTCGGTGGGACTAGCGGGGGCGAATGAGCAGTTCTTC
clone size: .; J gene: TRBJ2-5; D gene: .; V gene: TRBV7-6; CDR3 protein: CASSLYSQETQYF; CDR3 DNA: TGTGCCAGCAGCTTGTACAGTCAAGAGACCCAGTACTTC
clone size: few; J gene: TRBJ1-3; D gene: .; V gene: TRBV6-6; CDR3 protein: CASSHGDSGNTIYF; CDR3 DNA: TGTGCCAGCAGTCACGGAGATTCTGGAAACACCATATATTTT
clone size: few; J gene: TRBJ2-7; D gene: TRBD1; V gene: TRBV30; CDR3 protein: CAWGEGAPYEQYF; CDR3 DNA: TGTGCCTGGGGAGAGGGGGCCCCCTACGAGCAGTACTTC
clone size: .; J gene: TRBJ2-5; D gene: .; V gene: TRBV7-3; CDR3 protein: CASSGGAGAPLETQYF; CDR3 DNA: TGTGCCAGCTCGGGGGGCGCGGGGGCCCCTTTAGAGACCCAGTACTTC
clone size: .; J gene: TRBJ2-2; D gene: .; V gene: TRBV6-4; CDR3 protein: CASSESRANTGELFF; CDR3 DNA: TGTGCCAGCAGTGAATCGAGAGCGAACACCGGGGAGCTGTTTTTT
clone size: .; J gene: TRBJ2-7; D gene: TRBD2; V gene: TRBV7-9; CDR3 protein: CASSLMGGLKYF; CDR3 DNA: TGTGCCAGCAGCTTAATGGGGGGACTAAAGTACTTC
clone size: .; J gene: TRBJ2-5; D gene: .; V gene: TRBV6-1; CDR3 protein: CASSEARGGGEETQYF; CDR3 DNA: TGTGCCAGCAGTGAAGCGCGCGGAGGGGGCGAGGAGACCCAGTACTTC
clone size: .; J gene: TRBJ2-5; D gene: TRBD2; V gene: TRBV5-1; CDR3 protein: CASSLGAGKETQYF; CDR3 DNA: TGCGCCAGCAGCTTAGGAGCGGGAAAAGAGACCCAGTACTTC
clone size: .; J gene: TRBJ2-5; D gene: .; V gene: TRBV18; CDR3 protein: CASSLTLGGLETQYF; CDR3 DNA: TGTGCCAGCTCACTAACCTTGGGAGGACTGGAGACCCAGTACTTC
clone size: .; J gene: TRBJ1-3; D gene: TRBD1; V gene: TRBV5-8; CDR3 protein: CASSLVGQGTGNTIYF; CDR3 DNA: TGTGCCAGCAGCTTGGTGGGACAGGGGACTGGAAACACCATATATTTT
clone size: few; J gene: TRBJ1-5; D gene: TRBD1; V gene: TRBV5-6; CDR3 protein: CASSSGGTGGGNQPQHF; CDR3 DNA: TGTGCCAGCAGCAGTGGAGGGACAGGGGGCGGCAATCAGCCCCAGCATTTT
clone size: .; J gene: TRBJ2-7; D gene: TRBD1; V gene: TRBV7-6; CDR3 protein: CASSVTAGTADYEQYF; CDR3 DNA: TGTGCCAGCAGCGTAACAGCCGGGACAGCAGACTACGAGCAGTACTTC
clone size: .; J gene: TRBJ2-1; D gene: .; V gene: TRBV7-9; CDR3 protein: CASSLAGGRREQFF; CDR3 DNA: TGTGCCAGCAGCTTAGCCGGGGGGCGAAGAGAGCAGTTCTTC
clone size: .; J gene: TRBJ2-2; D gene: .; V gene: TRBV6-5; CDR3 protein: CASSYSGVGGTGELFF; CDR3 DNA: TGTGCCAGCAGTTACTCAGGGGTGGGTGGCACCGGGGAGCTGTTTTTT
clone size: .; J gene: TRBJ2-1; D gene: .; V gene: TRBV11-2; CDR3 protein: CASSLGIAAAYNEQFF; CDR3 DNA: TGTGCCAGCAGCTTAGGCATAGCGGCCGCCTACAATGAGCAGTTCTTC
clone size: once; J gene: TRBJ1-2; D gene: .; V gene: TRBV7-3; CDR3 protein: CASSSGVGYTF; CDR3 DNA: TGTGCCAGCAGCTCAGGGGTAGGCTACACCTTC
clone size: .; J gene: TRBJ2-7; D gene: .; V gene: TRBV6-5; CDR3 protein: CASRTPGVYEQYF; CDR3 DNA: TGTGCCAGCAGGACCCCAGGGGTCTACGAGCAGTACTTC
clone size: .; J gene: TRBJ1-2; D gene: TRBD1; V gene: TRBV14; CDR3 protein: CASSQARQGGGYTF; CDR3 DNA: TGTGCCAGCAGCCAAGCCAGACAGGGGGGTGGCTACACCTTC
clone size: .; J gene: TRBJ2-7; D gene: TRBD1; V gene: TRBV6-5; CDR3 protein: CASSPGTGNYEQYF; CDR3 DNA: TGTGCCAGCAGTCCGGGGACAGGGAACTACGAGCAGTACTTC
clone size: once; J gene: TRBJ2-7; D gene: TRBD2; V gene: TRBV5-5; CDR3 protein: CASSPGGNYEQYF; CDR3 DNA: TGTGCCAGCAGCCCGGGGGGGAACTACGAGCAGTACTTC
clone size: .; J gene: TRBJ1-2; D gene: .; V gene: TRBV28; CDR3 protein: CAVPSARQFNYGYTF; CDR3 DNA: TGTGCCGTACCCTCTGCGCGGCAGTTTAACTATGGCTACACCTTC
clone size: .; J gene: TRBJ2-7; D gene: TRBD2; V gene: TRBV7-9; CDR3 protein: CASSLAGLAGYLYEQYF; CDR3 DNA: TGTGCCAGCAGCTTAGCGGGACTAGCGGGCTACCTCTACGAGCAGTACTTC
clone size: .; J gene: TRBJ1-1; D gene: TRBD1; V gene: TRBV10-3; CDR3 protein: CAIRGTERNTEAFF; CDR3 DNA: TGTGCCATCAGGGGGACAGAGAGGAACACTGAAGCTTTCTTT
clone size: few; J gene: TRBJ1-5; D gene: TRBD1; V gene: TRBV18; CDR3 protein: CASSPHRDSIGNQPQHF; CDR3 DNA: TGTGCCAGCTCACCCCATCGGGACAGTATTGGTAATCAGCCCCAGCATTTT
clone size: .; J gene: TRBJ1-1; D gene: .; V gene: TRBV6-6; CDR3 protein: CASRGLLDGNTEAFF; CDR3 DNA: TGTGCCAGCAGGGGCCTTTTAGACGGGAACACTGAAGCTTTCTTT